The clone carrying this TCR beta chain was observed a few times. The antigen is unknown. This entry comes from a study of blood T cells in healthy people across ages. General study points: Getting older went along with TCR beta diversity per million T cells dropping roughly linearly. Higher naive T cell percentage went strongly together with higher TCR beta diversity.

A second PCR, run for 7 to 11 cycles, used a sample-barcoded 5' primer plus a J-beta primer mix. Using its own MiXCR run on the 5' RACE reads, TCRdb lists one record per CDR3 protein. The table includes 1.5 million to 2 million distinct CDR3 sequences, roughly a third detected once. Trimming took off 6 bases at V and 3 bases at J, with 10 bases between the two ends. The CDR3 spans 13 residues. Every sample had a minimum of 6.5 million PBMCs isolated. RNA extraction gave at least 5 micrograms of total RNA per sample. V and J are TRBV12-3 or TRBV12-4 and TRBJ2-3; D unclear. The specimen was blood. This receptor was identified in a woman in her twenties or thirties in good health. This CDR3 reads CASSRARTDTQYF. DNA of the CDR3: TGTGCCAGCAGCCGCGCCAGAACAGATACGCAGTATTTT.